One and the same sample provided the 22 T cell receptor beta chains below, sequenced in a study of CD8+ T cells in alopecia areata. Extracted RNA was reverse transcribed, and the resulting cDNA served as sequencing template. Libraries were prepared by immunoSEQ multiplex PCR; TCRdb keeps only in-frame clonotypes and omits some of them. The sample consists of roughly 6,900 clones, 65% to 75% of them appearing once. From alopecia areata patients, lesional scalp punch biopsies and peripheral blood were collected. This specimen consisted of skin, obtained at week 0. These receptors all come from a human donor with alopecia areata.

The chain recombines TRBV7-9 with TRBJ1-2, with a weak D call TRBD1 (6 bases). Germline V lookup: CDR1 SEHNR, CDR2 FQNEAQ (reference sequence). There are 12 residues in the CDR3. Deletions cut 6 bases from V and 6 bases from J, with 11 bases between. Written as DNA, the CDR3 is TGTGCCAGCAGTTTCCAGGGGAATGGCTACACCTTC. Its protein product is CASSFQGNGYTF.

This clone was seen only a few times. The chain uses TRBV27 and TRBJ1-2, with unresolved D. The CDR3 spans 13 residues. Germline V gene lookup returns CDR1 MNHEY and CDR2 SMNVEV (reference sequence). The germline V and J ends were trimmed by 2 bases and 4 bases, with 8 bases remaining between them. Here the CDR3 reads CASSLSGGYGYTF. The CDR3 nucleotides are TGTGCCAGCAGTTTAAGCGGCGGCTATGGCTACACCTTC.

The chain carries TRBV10-3 and TRBJ1-6, with D perhaps TRBD1 (6 bases). V lost 0 bases and J 6 bases, leaving 15 bases between the germline ends. Germline CDR1 is ENHRY and CDR2 is SYGVKD. The CDR3 is 17 residues long. For the CDR3, the DNA is TGTGCCATCAGTGAGTCGGGGCTGGGGGCTCGTAATTCACCCCTCCACTTT. As protein: CAISESGLGARNSPLHF.

This sequence joins TRBV6-1 and TRBJ2-5; D is unclear. The DNA end is a closer match to TRBJ2-7, so the J assignment may be wrong. The CDR3 is 15 amino acids. Germline CDR1 and CDR2: MNHNS and SASEGT. Here the CDR3 DNA reads TGTGCCAGCAGTGAATTGGGGATCCTATACCACGAGCAGTACTTC. This codes for CASSELGILYHEQYF.

The gene calls are TRBV5-1 and TRBJ1-2; possible D gene TRBD1, 6 bases. Germline lookup yields CDR1 SGHRS and CDR2 YFSETQ. CDR3 size: 13 residues. With 2 bases removed from V and 4 bases from J, the gap between germline ends came to 9 bases. The CDR3 protein is CASSFRGAYGYTF. CDR3 in DNA: TGCGCCAGCAGCTTCCGGGGGGCCTATGGCTACACCTTC.

The genes are TRBV7-2 and TRBJ1-1; D remains unclear. CDR3 size: 14 residues. Germline CDR1 reads SGHTA; CDR2 reads FQGNSA. Trimming removed 1 base from V and 3 bases from J, with 9 bases in between. Here the CDR3 DNA reads TGTGCCAGCAGCTTAGGGGCTACCTACACTGAAGCTTTCTTT. Translating gives CASSLGATYTEAFF.

The genes are TRBV11-2 and TRBJ2-5; possibly TRBD1 or TRBD2 for D (6 bases each). The CDR3 is 14 residues long. V was cut by 1 base and J by 4 bases, with 10 bases left in between. The germline gives CDR1 SGHAT, CDR2 FQNNGV. CDR3 DNA: TGTGCCAGCAGCTTAGCGGGGGCCGGAGAGACCCAGTACTTC. Translated: CASSLAGAGETQYF.

This chain links TRBV18 with TRBJ2-7; D not resolved. With 1 base removed from V and 0 bases from J, the gap between germline ends came to 7 bases. This CDR3 contains 14 residues. Germline CDR1 KGHSH, CDR2 LQKENI. The CDR3 DNA reads as TGTGCCAGCTCACCACGTGGGGACTCCTACGAGCAGTACTTC. This codes for CASSPRGDSYEQYF.

This clone was detected once. This sequence joins TRBV7-9 and TRBJ1-5; 10 bases map to TRBD1. V lost 5 bases, J lost 7 bases, and 2 bases stayed unmatched. CDR1 and CDR2 from the germline V gene are SEHNR and FQNEAQ (reference sequence). CDR3 length: 13 residues. CDR3 in DNA: TGTGCCAGCAGCCGGGACAGGGGACAGCCCCAGCATTTT. Translated: CASSRDRGQPQHF.

This rearrangement joins TRBV20-1 to TRBJ1-2, with a weak D call TRBD1 (5 bases). The CDR3 totals 11 residues. CDR1 is DFQATT, CDR2 SNEGSKA, per germline (reference sequence). V was trimmed by 3 bases and J by 7 bases, leaving 9 bases between them. CDR3 sequence reads: CSASFGAGYTF. CDR3 in DNA: TGCAGTGCTAGTTTTGGGGCTGGCTACACCTTC.

CDR3 coding DNA: TGTGCCAGCAGCCGGGCTGTGGTTTGGGGGGGCGAGACCTACGAGCAGTACTTC. Its translation is CASSRAVVWGGETYEQYF. This rearrangement joins TRBV5-6 to TRBJ2-7; possibly TRBD2 for D (7 bases). CDR3 length: 18 residues. The V end lost 4 bases, the J end lost 2 bases, and 25 bases lay between the germline ends. The germline CDR1 and CDR2 sequences are SGHDT and YYEEEE.

The rearrangement uses TRBV21-1 and TRBJ1-2; the table assigns TRBD1, which was not confirmed against the DNA. TRBV21-1 is listed as a pseudogene. The CDR3 loop spans 16 amino acids. CDR3 DNA: TGTGCCAGCAGAAAAAGGATCCCAGGGGGCATCGATGGCTACACCTTC. Amino acid sequence: CASRKRIPGGIDGYTF.

This rearrangement joins TRBV29-1 to TRBJ1-2; 11 bases align to TRBD1. The CDR3 sequence is 17 residues long. Germline assignment: CDR1 SQVTM and CDR2 ANQGSEA. Trimming cost V 6 bases and J 1 base; bases outside gene matches: 13. As DNA, the CDR3 is TGCAGCGTCGTTAACCGGGACAGGGGGGAACTTAACTATGGCTACACCTTC. The encoded protein is CSVVNRDRGELNYGYTF.

On this clone itself: The sample holds other DNA sequences that translate to the same CDR3. The V call is TRBV4-2, the J call TRBJ1-2, with D tentatively TRBD1 (5 bases). Germline values: CDR1 LGHNA, CDR2 YNFKEQ. The CDR3 has 15 residues. Trimming shortened V by 0 bases and J by 0 bases, and 8 bases separated the two germline ends. The CDR3 is CASSQDAGPNYGYTF. CDR3 bases: TGTGCCAGCAGCCAAGATGCGGGGCCTAACTATGGCTACACCTTC.

J is TRBJ2-5 and V is TRBV11-2; 11 bases match TRBD2. This CDR3 comprises 15 residues. Germline CDR1 is SGHAT and CDR2 is FQNNGV. V lost 1 base and J lost 2; bases outside the gene matches: 0. The CDR3 DNA reads as TGTGCCAGCAGCTTAGTAGCGGGGGGGCAAGAGACCCAGTACTTC. It is translated as CASSLVAGGQETQYF.

The chain employs TRBV6-5 and TRBJ2-1, with unresolved D. V was pared by 5 bases and J by 8 bases, with 7 bases between. CDR3 length: 11 amino acids. Germline V gene sequence: CDR1 MNHEY, CDR2 SVGAGI. The CDR3 spells CASSTLHEQFF. The CDR3 DNA reads TGTGCCAGCAGTACACTCCATGAGCAGTTCTTC.

The V and J genes are TRBV7-2 and TRBJ1-6, with D uncertain. Trimming stripped 2 bases from V and 7 bases from J, with 6 bases between. Germline CDR1 SGHTA, CDR2 FQGNSA. CDR3 length equals 13 residues. This chain's CDR3 is CASSLYPNSPLHF. The CDR3 nucleotides read TGTGCCAGCAGCTTATACCCCAATTCACCCCTCCACTTT.

In this sample, this clone turned up once. The V call is TRBV5-1, the J call TRBJ1-1; D is ambiguous. Looked up from germline, CDR1 is SGHRS and CDR2 is YFSETQ. V lost 4 bases, J lost 0 bases, and 7 bases lay in between. The CDR3 consists of 13 residues. The CDR3 loop reads CASSLILNTEAFF. The CDR3 DNA is TGCGCCAGCAGCCTGATTTTGAACACTGAAGCTTTCTTT.

The V gene is TRBV29-1, the J gene TRBJ2-5; D is unclear. Germline CDR1 reads SQVTM; CDR2 reads ANQGSEA. The V end was cut by 3 bases, the J end by 0 bases, with 5 bases between. This CDR3 contains 12 residues. The DNA for the CDR3 is TGCAGCGTTGAGATTAACCAAGAGACCCAGTACTTC. It is translated as CSVEINQETQYF. Full variable domain (rest looked up from reference TRBV29-1 and TRBJ2-5): SAVISQKPSRDICQRGTSLTIQCQVDSQVTMMFWYRQQPGQSLTLIATANQGSEATYESGFVIDKFPISRPNLTFSTLTVSNMSPEDSSIYLCSVEINQETQYFGPGTRLLVL.

The V gene is TRBV7-2, the J gene TRBJ2-1, with 10 bases that match TRBD2. Trimming at V came to 5 bases and at J to 3 bases, leaving 16 bases not matched to a gene. Germline CDR1 is SGHTA and CDR2 is FQGNSA. The CDR3 covers 19 residues. CDR3 nucleotide sequence: TGTGCCAGCAGCCCGCCCCCCCGACTAGCGGGCTCTAGCTACAATGAGCAGTTCTTC. It translates to CASSPPPRLAGSSYNEQFF.

The CDR3 region has the DNA TGTGCCAGCAGAGACCGCACGTACCCCTATGGCTACACCTTC. Translating it yields CASRDRTYPYGYTF. The V call is TRBV6-5, the J call TRBJ1-2; D gene ambiguous. V was shortened by 6 bases and J by 4 bases, with 15 bases between the two germline ends. CDR1 MNHEY and CDR2 SVGAGI come from the germline V gene. This CDR3 contains 14 residues.

The V gene is TRBV6-5, the J gene TRBJ2-7, with D possibly matching TRBD1 (6 bases). The CDR3 covers 15 residues. In germline, CDR1 is MNHEY, CDR2 SVGAGI. Trimming stripped 5 bases from V and 2 bases from J, with 16 bases between. Here the CDR3 DNA reads TGTGCCAGCAGTAGCCATCAGGGGAACCCCTACGAGCAGTACTTC. Translated, it gives CASSSHQGNPYEQYF.